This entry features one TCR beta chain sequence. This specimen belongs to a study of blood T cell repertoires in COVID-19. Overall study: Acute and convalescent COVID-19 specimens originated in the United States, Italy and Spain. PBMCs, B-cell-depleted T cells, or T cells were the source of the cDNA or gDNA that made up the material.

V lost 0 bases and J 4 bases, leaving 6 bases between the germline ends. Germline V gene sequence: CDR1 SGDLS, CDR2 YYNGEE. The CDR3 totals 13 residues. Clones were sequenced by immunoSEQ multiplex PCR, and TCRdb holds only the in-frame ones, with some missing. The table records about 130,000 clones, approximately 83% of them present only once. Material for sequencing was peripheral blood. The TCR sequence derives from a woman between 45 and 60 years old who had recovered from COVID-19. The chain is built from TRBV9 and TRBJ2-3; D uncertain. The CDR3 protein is CASSVVLSDTQYF. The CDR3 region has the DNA TGTGCCAGCAGCGTAGTACTTTCAGATACGCAGTATTTT.